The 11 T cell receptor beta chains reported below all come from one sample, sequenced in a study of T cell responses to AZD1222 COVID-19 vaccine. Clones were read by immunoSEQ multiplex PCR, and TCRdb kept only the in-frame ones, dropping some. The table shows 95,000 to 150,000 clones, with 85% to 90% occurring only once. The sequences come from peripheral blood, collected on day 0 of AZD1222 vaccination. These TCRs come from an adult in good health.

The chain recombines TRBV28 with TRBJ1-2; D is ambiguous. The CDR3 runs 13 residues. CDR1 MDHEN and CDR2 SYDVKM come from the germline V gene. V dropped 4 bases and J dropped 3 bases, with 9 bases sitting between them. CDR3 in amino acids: CASSSLSYYGYTF. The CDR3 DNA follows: TGTGCCAGCAGTTCCCTCTCATACTATGGCTACACCTTC.

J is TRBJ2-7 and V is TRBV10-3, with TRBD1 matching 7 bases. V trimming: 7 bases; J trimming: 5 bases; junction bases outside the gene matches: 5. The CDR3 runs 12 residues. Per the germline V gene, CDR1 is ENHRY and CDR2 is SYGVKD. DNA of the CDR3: TGTGCCATCAAGACAGGGTTGGACGAGCAGTACTTC. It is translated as CAIKTGLDEQYF.

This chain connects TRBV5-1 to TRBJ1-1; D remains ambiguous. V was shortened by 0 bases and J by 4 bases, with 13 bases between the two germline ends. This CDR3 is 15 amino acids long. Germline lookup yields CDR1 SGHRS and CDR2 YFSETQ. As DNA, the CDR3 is TGCGCCAGCAGCTTGGTTGGAGGGCAATTCACTGAAGCTTTCTTT. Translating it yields CASSLVGGQFTEAFF.

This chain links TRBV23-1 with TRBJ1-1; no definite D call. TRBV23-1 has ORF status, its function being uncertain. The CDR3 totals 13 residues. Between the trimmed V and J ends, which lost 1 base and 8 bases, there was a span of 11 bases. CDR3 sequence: CASSQCGLREAFF. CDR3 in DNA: TGCGCCAGCAGTCAATGTGGTTTAAGGGAAGCTTTCTTT.

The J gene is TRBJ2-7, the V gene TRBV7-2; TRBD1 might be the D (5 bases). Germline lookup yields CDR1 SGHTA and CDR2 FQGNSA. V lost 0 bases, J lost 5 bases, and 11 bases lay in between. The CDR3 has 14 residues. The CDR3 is CASSLAGPGNEQYF. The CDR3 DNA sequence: TGTGCCAGCAGCTTAGCGGGTCCAGGGAACGAGCAGTACTTC.

CDR3 loop: CASSPPSEGAGEQYF. The CDR3 DNA reads TGTGCCAGCTCACCACCCAGTGAGGGGGCGGGCGAGCAGTACTTC. The J gene is TRBJ2-7, the V gene TRBV18, with 7 bases aligning to TRBD1. The length of the CDR3 is 15 residues. Germline lookup yields CDR1 KGHSH and CDR2 LQKENI. V lost 0 bases and J lost 6; bases outside the gene matches: 8.

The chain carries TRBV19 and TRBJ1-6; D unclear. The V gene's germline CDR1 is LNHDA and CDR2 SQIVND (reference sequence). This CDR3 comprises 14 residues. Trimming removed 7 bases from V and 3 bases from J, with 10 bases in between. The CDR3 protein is CASKLLDYNSPLHF. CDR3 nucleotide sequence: TGTGCCAGTAAACTTCTGGACTATAATTCACCCCTCCACTTT. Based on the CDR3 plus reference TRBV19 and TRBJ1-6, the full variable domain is DGGITQSPKYLFRKEGQNVTLSCEQNLNHDAMYWYRQDPGQGLRLIYYSQIVNDFQKGDIAEGYSVSREKKESFPLTVTSAQKNPTAFYLCASKLLDYNSPLHFGNGTRLTVT.

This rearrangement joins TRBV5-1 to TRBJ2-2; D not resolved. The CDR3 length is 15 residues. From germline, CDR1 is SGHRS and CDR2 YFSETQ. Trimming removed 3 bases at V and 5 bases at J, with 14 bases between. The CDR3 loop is CASSSLSPSTGELFF. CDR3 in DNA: TGCGCCAGCAGCTCGTTATCCCCCTCGACCGGGGAGCTGTTTTTT.

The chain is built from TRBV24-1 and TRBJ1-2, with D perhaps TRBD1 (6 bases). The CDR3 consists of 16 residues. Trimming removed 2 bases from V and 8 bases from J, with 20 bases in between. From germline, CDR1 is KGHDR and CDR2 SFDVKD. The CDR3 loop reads CATSDSRHTGRSGYTF. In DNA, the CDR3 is TGTGCCACCAGTGATTCCCGTCACACAGGGAGGTCGGGCTACACCTTC.

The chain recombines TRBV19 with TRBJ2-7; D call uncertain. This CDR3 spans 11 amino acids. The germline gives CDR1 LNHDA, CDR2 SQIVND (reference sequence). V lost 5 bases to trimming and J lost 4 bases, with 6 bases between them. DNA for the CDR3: TGTGCCAGTAGTTTCGGTTACGAGCAGTACTTC. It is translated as CASSFGYEQYF.

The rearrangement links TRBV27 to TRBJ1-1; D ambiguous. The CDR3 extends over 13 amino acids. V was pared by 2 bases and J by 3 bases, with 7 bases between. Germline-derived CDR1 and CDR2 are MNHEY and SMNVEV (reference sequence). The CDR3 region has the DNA TGTGCCAGCAGTTTAAATAGGTACACTGAAGCTTTCTTT. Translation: CASSLNRYTEAFF.